This T cell receptor beta chain was found in a study of blood T cell repertoires in COVID-19. Whole-study context: Donors in the United States, Italy and Spain gave samples during acute or convalescent COVID-19. Sources were T cells, B-cell-depleted T cells, or PBMCs; the material itself was cDNA or gDNA.

Only in-frame clones appear in the TCRdb table, and some are missing; sequencing was by immunoSEQ multiplex PCR. The profile shows around 260,000 clones, 88% of them singletons. CDR1 is SGHAT and CDR2 is FQNNGV in the germline V gene. Trimming stripped 1 base from V and 5 bases from J, with 15 bases between. There are 17 residues in the CDR3. The receptor was isolated from a man aged 60 to 75 who had recovered from COVID-19. The sequenced material came from peripheral blood. This chain links TRBV11-2 with TRBJ2-6; D is perhaps TRBD1 (6 bases). The CDR3 reads CASSLVQGTGWANVLTF. DNA for the CDR3: TGTGCCAGCAGCTTAGTCCAGGGGACCGGTTGGGCCAACGTCCTGACTTTC.